The entry below describes one T cell receptor (beta chain). These data belong to a study of blood T cell repertoires in COVID-19. Assignments of participants to cohorts depended upon their own reported clinical history. Sequencing was performed with immunoSEQ multiplex PCR; in TCRdb, only in-frame clones are kept and a portion is missing. The sample holds hundreds of thousands of clones; 85% to 90% are singletons and the top ten take roughly 4%. Sequencing used PBMCs or T cells enriched from blood (not recorded which). The clonotype originates from a man aged 25-45 years who had recovered from COVID-19.

CDR3 protein: CALEPGTDTQYF. The CDR3 DNA is TGTGCGTTGGAGCCGGGGACAGATACGCAGTATTTT. The chain is built from TRBV30 and TRBJ2-3; maybe TRBD2 (5 bases). Germline CDR1 and CDR2: GTSNPN and SVGIG (reference sequence). The CDR3 length is 12 residues.